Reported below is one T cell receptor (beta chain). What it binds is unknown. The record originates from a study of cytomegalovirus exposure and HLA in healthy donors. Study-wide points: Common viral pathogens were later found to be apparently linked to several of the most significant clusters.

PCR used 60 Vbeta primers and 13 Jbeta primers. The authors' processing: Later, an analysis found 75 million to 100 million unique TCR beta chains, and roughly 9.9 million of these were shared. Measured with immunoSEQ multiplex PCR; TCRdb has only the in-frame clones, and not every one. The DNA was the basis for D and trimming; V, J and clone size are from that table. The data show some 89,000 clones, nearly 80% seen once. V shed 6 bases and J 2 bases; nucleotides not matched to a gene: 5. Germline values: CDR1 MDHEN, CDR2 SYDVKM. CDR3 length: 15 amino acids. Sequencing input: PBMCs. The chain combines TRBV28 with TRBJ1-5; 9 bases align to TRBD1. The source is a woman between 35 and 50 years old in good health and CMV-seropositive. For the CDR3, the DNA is TGTGCCAGCAGACACAGGGGGCTTGGCAATCAGCCCCAGCATTTT. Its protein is CASRHRGLGNQPQHF.